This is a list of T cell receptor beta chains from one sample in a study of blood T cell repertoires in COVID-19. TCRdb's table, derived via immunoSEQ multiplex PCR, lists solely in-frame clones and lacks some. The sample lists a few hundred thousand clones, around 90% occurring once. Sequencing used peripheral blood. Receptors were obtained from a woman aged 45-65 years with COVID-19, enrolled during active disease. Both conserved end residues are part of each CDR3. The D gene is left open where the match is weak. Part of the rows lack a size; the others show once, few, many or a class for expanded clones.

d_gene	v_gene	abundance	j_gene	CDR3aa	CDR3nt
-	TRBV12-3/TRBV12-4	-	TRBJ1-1	CASRRAGPEAFF	TGTGCCAGCAGGAGGGCGGGGCCTGAAGCTTTCTTT
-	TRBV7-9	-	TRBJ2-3	CASSLPRGGGSTDTQYF	TGTGCCAGCAGCTTACCCCGGGGAGGCGGGTCCACAGATACGCAGTATTTT
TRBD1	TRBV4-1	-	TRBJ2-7	CASSPGGTGFSYEQYF	TGCGCCAGCAGTCCCGGGGGGACAGGGTTTTCCTACGAGCAGTACTTC
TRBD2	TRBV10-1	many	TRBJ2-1	CASSESGAGITSYNEQFF	TGCGCCAGCAGTGAGTCTGGAGCGGGGATTACCTCCTACAATGAGCAGTTCTTC
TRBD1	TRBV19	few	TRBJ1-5	CASSNQGANQPQHF	TGTGCCAGTAGTAACCAGGGGGCGAATCAGCCCCAGCATTTT
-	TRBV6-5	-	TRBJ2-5	CASSYTGGFQETQYF	TGTGCCAGCAGTTACACCGGGGGTTTCCAAGAGACCCAGTACTTC
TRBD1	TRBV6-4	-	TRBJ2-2	CASRDRGSTGELFF	TGTGCCAGCAGGGACAGGGGGAGCACCGGGGAGCTGTTTTTT
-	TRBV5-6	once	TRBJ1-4	CASSSEVRGAVEKLFF	TGTGCCAGCAGCTCTGAGGTCCGCGGAGCCGTCGAAAAACTGTTTTTT
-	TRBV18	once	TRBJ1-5	CASSPPGGADNQPQHF	TGTGCCAGCTCACCACCTGGGGGCGCCGACAATCAGCCCCAGCATTTT
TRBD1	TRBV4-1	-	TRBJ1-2	CASSPSPGTEHLGYTF	TGCGCCAGCAGCCCGTCCCCCGGGACAGAACACCTTGGCTACACCTTC
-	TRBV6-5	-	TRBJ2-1	CASSYSRTPSYNEQFF	TGTGCCAGCAGTTATAGTAGGACTCCTTCGTACAATGAGCAGTTCTTC
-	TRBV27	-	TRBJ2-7	CASKEGGSSYEQYF	TGTGCCAGCAAAGAAGGGGGTAGCTCCTACGAGCAGTACTTC
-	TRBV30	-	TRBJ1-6	CAWTRQYNSPLHF	TGTGCCTGGACCAGGCAATATAATTCACCCCTCCACTTT
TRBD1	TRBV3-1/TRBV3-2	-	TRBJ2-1	CASSQLQGLSYNEQFF	TGTGCCAGCAGCCAACTACAGGGGCTCTCCTACAATGAGCAGTTCTTC
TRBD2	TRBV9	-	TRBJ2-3	CASSAGGDTQYF	TGTGCCAGCAGCGCGGGAGGAGATACGCAGTATTTT
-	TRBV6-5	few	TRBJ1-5	CASAQYGTPESTQHF	TGTGCCAGCGCCCAATACGGGACACCCGAGTCGACCCAGCATTTT
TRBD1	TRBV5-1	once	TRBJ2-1	CASSLAGRERSQGANEQFF	TGCGCCAGCAGCTTGGCCGGACGGGAAAGGAGCCAGGGGGCCAATGAGCAGTTCTTC
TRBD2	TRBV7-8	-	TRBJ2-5	CASSWGGYQETQYF	TGTGCCAGCAGCTGGGGGGGGTACCAAGAGACCCAGTACTTC
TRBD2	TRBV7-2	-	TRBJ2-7	CASKVSGSYEQYF	TGTGCCAGCAAAGTGAGCGGGAGCTACGAGCAGTACTTC
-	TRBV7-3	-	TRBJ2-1	CASSLTGVYNEQFF	TGTGCCAGCAGCTTAACGGGAGTTTACAATGAGCAGTTCTTC
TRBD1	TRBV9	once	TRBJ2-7	CASSPTSGGEQYF	TGTGCCAGCAGCCCCACCTCAGGGGGCGAGCAGTACTTC
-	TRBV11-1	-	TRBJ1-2	CASSLDTRNYGYTF	TGTGCCAGCAGCTTGGACACCAGAAACTATGGCTACACCTTC
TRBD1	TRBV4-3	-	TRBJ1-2	CASSQGKGGASGYTF	TGCGCCAGCAGCCAAGGGAAAGGGGGCGCATCTGGCTACACCTTC
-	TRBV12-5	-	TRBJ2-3	CASGLGTSDTQYF	TGTGCTAGTGGTTTGGGGACTTCAGATACGCAGTATTTT
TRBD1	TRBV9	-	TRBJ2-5	CASSPRQGLGETQYF	TGTGCCAGCAGCCCCAGACAGGGCTTAGGCGAGACCCAGTACTTC
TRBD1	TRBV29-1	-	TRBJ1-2	CSVGPPPGQFFGYTF	TGCAGCGTTGGACCACCCCCGGGACAGTTCTTCGGCTACACCTTC
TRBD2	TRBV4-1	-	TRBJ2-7	CASSRNPSGSVYEQYF	TGCGCCAGCAGCCGGAATCCTAGCGGGAGTGTTTACGAGCAGTACTTC
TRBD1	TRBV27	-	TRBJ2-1	CASSTTGPSYNEQFF	TGTGCCAGCAGTACGACAGGGCCCTCCTACAATGAGCAGTTCTTC
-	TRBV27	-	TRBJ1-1	CASKSNTEAFF	TGTGCCAGCAAGAGTAACACTGAAGCTTTCTTT
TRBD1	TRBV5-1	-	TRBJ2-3	CASSYGQAYTDTQYF	TGCGCCAGCAGCTACGGACAGGCCTACACAGATACGCAGTATTTT
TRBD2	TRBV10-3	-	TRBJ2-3	CAISIAGGSPDTQYF	TGTGCCATCAGTATAGCGGGAGGGAGTCCAGATACGCAGTATTTT
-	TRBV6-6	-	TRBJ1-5	CASSPSAGAQTYSNQPQHF	TGTGCCAGCAGTCCCTCCGCAGGGGCGCAGACTTATAGCAATCAGCCCCAGCATTTT
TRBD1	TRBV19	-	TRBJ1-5	CASSIHGTGQISNQPQHF	TGTGCCAGTAGTATCCACGGGACAGGGCAGATCAGCAATCAGCCCCAGCATTTT
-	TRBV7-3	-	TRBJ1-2	CASSLVAGVDYGYTF	TGTGCCAGCAGCTTAGTGGCAGGGGTTGACTATGGCTACACCTTC
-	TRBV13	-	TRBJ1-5	CASSAGPREQPQHF	TGTGCCAGCAGCGCGGGACCGAGAGAACAGCCCCAGCATTTT
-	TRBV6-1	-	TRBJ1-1	CASSEAPGRIQAFF	TGTGCCAGCAGTGAAGCCCCAGGGCGTATTCAAGCTTTCTTT
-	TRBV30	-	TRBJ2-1	CAWAQTRVRERGEQFF	TGTGCCTGGGCGCAAACACGGGTCCGAGAGAGGGGGGAGCAGTTCTTC
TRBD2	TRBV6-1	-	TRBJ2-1	CASSETSGSYNEQFF	TGTGCCAGCAGTGAAACTAGCGGGAGCTACAATGAGCAGTTCTTC
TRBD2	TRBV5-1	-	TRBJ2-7	CASSRAGGSYEQYF	TGCGCCAGCAGCAGAGCGGGAGGTTCTTACGAGCAGTACTTC
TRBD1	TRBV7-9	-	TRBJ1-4	CASSPGQGVNEKLFF	TGTGCCAGCAGCCCAGGACAGGGGGTAAATGAAAAACTGTTTTTT
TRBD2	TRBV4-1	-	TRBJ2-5	CASSQDKGLAGGPLETQYF	TGCGCCAGCAGCCAAGATAAGGGACTAGCGGGAGGGCCTCTGGAGACCCAGTACTTC
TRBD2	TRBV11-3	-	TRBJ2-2	CASSSLPVLAGGTGELFF	TGTGCCAGCAGCTCCCTCCCCGTCCTAGCGGGAGGCACCGGGGAGCTGTTTTTT
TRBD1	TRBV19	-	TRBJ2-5	CASSSRTGPGVQETQYF	TGTGCCAGTAGTTCGCGGACAGGGCCAGGGGTCCAAGAGACCCAGTACTTC
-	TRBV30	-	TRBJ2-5	CACRPIDEETQYF	TGTGCCTGCCGTCCCATAGATGAGGAGACCCAGTACTTC
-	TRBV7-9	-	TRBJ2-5	CASRTQGLGETQYF	TGTGCCAGCAGGACCCAAGGACTCGGAGAGACCCAGTACTTC
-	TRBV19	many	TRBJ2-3	CASSIRQGSDTQYF	TGTGCCAGTAGTATTAGGCAGGGGTCAGATACGCAGTATTTT
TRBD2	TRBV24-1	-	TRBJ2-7	CATSDASSGSFEQYF	TGTGCCACCAGTGATGCATCTAGCGGGAGTTTCGAGCAGTACTTC
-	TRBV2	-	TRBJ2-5	CASSSSTGSGKTQYF	TGTGCCAGCAGCTCCTCTACAGGGTCGGGGAAGACCCAGTACTTC
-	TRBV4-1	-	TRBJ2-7	CASSQESGRYYEQYF	TGCGCCAGCAGCCAAGAATCCGGCAGGTATTACGAGCAGTACTTC
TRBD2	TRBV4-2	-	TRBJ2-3	CASSQEGWASGVTDTQYF	TGTGCCAGCAGCCAAGAAGGGTGGGCTAGCGGGGTCACAGATACGCAGTATTTT
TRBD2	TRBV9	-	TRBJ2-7	CASSVGALAKDPYEQYF	TGTGCCAGCAGCGTAGGGGCACTAGCGAAAGACCCCTACGAGCAGTACTTC
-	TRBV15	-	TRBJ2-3	CATSSNGGRGTDTQYF	TGTGCCACCAGCTCAAACGGGGGTAGGGGCACAGATACGCAGTATTTT
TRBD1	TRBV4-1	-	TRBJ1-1	CASSRSQGARGLTHTEAFF	TGCGCCAGCAGCCGATCACAGGGGGCGAGGGGATTAACACACACTGAAGCTTTCTTT